The clone carrying this TCR beta chain came up a few times. Antigen: not known. Every isolated RNA sample was fully reverse transcribed, so sequencing captured expressed TCRB transcripts. Profiling relied on immunoSEQ multiplex PCR, and the TCRdb table lists in-frame clones only, not all of them. The table lists about 270,000 clones, about 13% of them singletons. This CDR3 spans 14 amino acids. Germline CDR1 SNHLY, CDR2 FYNNEI. J gave up 3 bases and V 3 bases, and 4 bases lay outside the gene matches. The record originates from a study of beta chain features in type 1 diabetes. Study-level points and caveats: PCR might preferentially amplify shorter templates, equally in patients and controls. People with Type 1 diabetes carried modestly yet significantly shorter TCRB CDR3s in all four CD4+ subsets.

Material for sequencing was naive CD4+ T cells from blood. This receptor was identified in a man younger than 45 with type 1 diabetes. The chain joins TRBV2 to TRBJ2-5, with 7 positions matching TRBD2. CDR3 protein: CASSEMGGEETQYF. For the CDR3, the DNA is TGTGCCAGCAGTGAGATGGGGGGGGAAGAGACCCAGTACTTC.